This T cell receptor beta chain was captured by sequencing in a study of T cell repertoires in cytomegalovirus infection. Study overall: CMV epitopes that were recently identified and HLA-C-restricted were used alongside well-studied HLA-B-restricted ones.

TCRdb itself ran the reads through MiXCR, one entry per CDR3 protein. The profile shows approximately 150,000 distinct CDR3 sequences, roughly 21% of them singletons. This CDR3 region has 15 residues. The ends lost 2 bases at V and 6 bases at J; junction bases unmatched: 6. The germline CDR1 and CDR2 sequences are SGHTA and FQGNSA. A word on this clonotype: Its matching antigen is unknown.

The chain couples TRBV7-2 to TRBJ2-7, with TRBD1 matching over 11 bases. The sequence was obtained from a human donor in good health (CMV status not recorded). Some clones in this sample may be carry-over from other donors' samples. The input for sequencing was CD8+ T cells from cultured PBMCs, taken from culture after CMV antigen stimulation. The CDR3 protein is CASSLRGDRGVEQYF. The CDR3 bases are TGTGCCAGCAGCTTAAGGGGGGACAGGGGGGTCGAGCAGTACTTC.